These 12 T cell receptor beta chains were sequenced from one sample in a study of blood T cell repertoires in COVID-19. Some clones are missing from TCRdb's copy, which holds only in-frame ones; the method was immunoSEQ multiplex PCR. The sample has 200,000 to 250,000 clones, roughly 90% seen once. Sequenced material: PBMCs or T cells enriched from blood (not recorded which). These receptors were taken from a woman aged 45-60 years in a cohort exposed to, infected with or recovered from COVID-19 (not recorded which).

The V call is TRBV5-5, the J call TRBJ1-5; 7 bases match TRBD1. Germline CDR1 and CDR2: SGHKS and YYEKEE (reference sequence). CDR3 length equals 15 residues. V lost 4 bases and J lost 6; bases outside the gene matches: 10. As DNA, the CDR3 is TGTGCCAGCAGCCCCGGACAGGTTTTTGGTCAGCCCCAGCATTTT. It encodes CASSPGQVFGQPQHF.

This clone appeared a few times. The V and J genes are TRBV5-4 and TRBJ2-7, with TRBD1 identical over 9 bases. CDR1 is SGHNT and CDR2 is YYREEE in the germline V gene (reference sequence). This CDR3 comprises 15 residues. Trimming at V came to 4 bases and at J to 7 bases, leaving 12 bases not matched to a gene. The CDR3 here is CASSGSGTGSREQYF. CDR3 coding DNA: TGTGCCAGCAGCGGTTCCGGGACAGGGTCAAGGGAGCAGTACTTC.

The gene calls are TRBV15 and TRBJ2-2; maybe TRBD1 (6 bases). V dropped 0 bases and J dropped 5 bases, with 10 bases sitting between them. This CDR3 comprises 15 residues. Germline V gives CDR1 LNHNV, CDR2 YYDKDF (reference sequence). The chain's CDR3 is CATSRDRGSTGELFF. CDR3 nucleotide sequence: TGTGCCACCAGCAGAGATAGGGGGAGTACCGGGGAGCTGTTTTTT.

The chain employs TRBV18 and TRBJ1-2; D possibly corresponds to TRBD1 (6 bases). The CDR3 has 15 amino acids. CDR1 and CDR2 from the germline V gene are KGHSH and LQKENI. V shed 2 bases and J shed 0 bases, with 10 bases lying between them. The CDR3 sequence: CASSPGGLPNYGYTF. The DNA for the CDR3 is TGTGCCAGCTCACCAGGGGGCCTACCTAACTATGGCTACACCTTC.

The rearrangement links TRBV24-1 to TRBJ2-2, with 10 bases fitting TRBD1. V was clipped by 4 bases and J by 3 bases; unmatched bases: 7. The CDR3 loop spans 17 amino acids. Looked up from germline, CDR1 is KGHDR and CDR2 is SFDVKD. CDR3 region: CATSDPGTGDYTGELFF. Written as DNA, the CDR3 is TGTGCCACCAGTGACCCCGGGACAGGGGACTACACCGGGGAGCTGTTTTTT.

V and J are TRBV7-9 and TRBJ1-6; TRBD1 aligns across 7 bases. The length of the CDR3 is 15 residues. V shed 3 bases and J 7 bases; nucleotides not matched to a gene: 6. Germline lookup yields CDR1 SEHNR and CDR2 FQNEAQ (reference sequence). The CDR3 reads CASSLRDRRNSPLHF. CDR3 nucleotides: TGTGCCAGCAGCTTGAGGGACAGAAGAAATTCACCCCTCCACTTT.

This chain links TRBV5-4 with TRBJ1-2, with TRBD1 as a possible D gene (5 bases). CDR1 is SGHNT, CDR2 YYREEE, per germline (reference sequence). The CDR3 is 15 residues long. V lost 5 bases, J lost 2 bases, and 16 bases lay in between. This CDR3 reads CASRWGQGSNYGYTF. The CDR3 DNA reads TGTGCCAGCAGGTGGGGCCAGGGCTCAAACTATGGCTACACCTTC.

This clone was counted a single time. CDR3 in amino acids: CASSQDTAGGQQFF. CDR3 nucleotide sequence: TGTGCCAGCAGCCAAGATACAGCGGGGGGGCAACAGTTCTTC. The genes are TRBV4-2 and TRBJ2-1; 10 nucleotides align to TRBD2. The CDR3 length is 14 residues. V lost 0 bases, J lost 13 bases, and 6 bases stayed unmatched. From germline, CDR1 is LGHNA and CDR2 YNFKEQ.

V and J are TRBV29-1 and TRBJ2-5; D may be TRBD2 (6 bases). Trimming stripped 1 base from V and 3 bases from J, with 6 bases between. CDR3 length: 12 residues. From germline, CDR1 is SQVTM and CDR2 ANQGSEA. CDR3: CSVEGGEETQYF. The CDR3 nucleotides are TGCAGCGTTGAAGGGGGGGAAGAGACCCAGTACTTC.

V is TRBV5-6 and J is TRBJ1-5, with a possible D match to TRBD1 (5 bases). The CDR3 is 15 amino acids. The V end lost 2 bases, the J end lost 5 bases, and 14 bases lay between the germline ends. Germline-derived CDR1 and CDR2 are SGHDT and YYEEEE. CDR3 loop: CASSFGQGNDQPQHF. For the CDR3, the DNA is TGTGCCAGCAGCTTCGGCCAGGGCAATGATCAGCCCCAGCATTTT.

The chain uses TRBV28 and TRBJ2-3, with TRBD2 identical over 8 bases. The V gene end was trimmed by 5 bases and the J gene end by 5 bases; junction bases not matched to a gene: 3. The CDR3 totals 13 residues. Germline CDR1 MDHEN, CDR2 SYDVKM. CDR3 sequence: CASSPGGRDTQYF. The CDR3 DNA reads as TGTGCCAGCAGTCCGGGGGGGAGAGATACGCAGTATTTT.

The gene calls are TRBV19 and TRBJ1-1; possible D gene TRBD1, 6 bases. V was trimmed by 4 bases and J by 6 bases, leaving 15 bases between them. Germline V gene sequence: CDR1 LNHDA, CDR2 SQIVND (reference sequence). This CDR3 contains 14 residues. The CDR3 is CASSNDRSVPEAFF. The CDR3 DNA follows: TGTGCCAGTAGTAACGACAGGTCGGTCCCTGAAGCTTTCTTT.